This T cell receptor (beta chain) was captured by sequencing in a study of blood T cell repertoires in COVID-19. Study information: Researchers got acute and convalescent COVID-19 samples from the United States, Italy and Spain.

The CDR3 has 14 amino acids. CDR1 is SGDLS, CDR2 YYNGEE, per germline. The J segment lost 8 bases and the V segment lost 0 bases, leaving 5 bases of the junction unmatched. In the original analysis: Amplification from reference gene primers served as the basis for estimated nucleated cell counts. Using immunoSEQ multiplex PCR, the repertoire was profiled, and TCRdb retains in-frame clones only, with some absent. The D gene and trimming were derived from the DNA, and the V and J assignments and clone size from that table. The sample consists of roughly 160,000 clones, 83% of them appearing once. The receptor was isolated from a woman in her 70s who had recovered from COVID-19. What was sequenced was peripheral blood. This rearrangement joins TRBV9 to TRBJ2-3; 8 positions agree with TRBD2. CDR3 nucleotides: TGTGCCAGCAGCGTAGGGCGGGGGGCTGTTACGCAGTATTTT. This translates into CASSVGRGAVTQYF.